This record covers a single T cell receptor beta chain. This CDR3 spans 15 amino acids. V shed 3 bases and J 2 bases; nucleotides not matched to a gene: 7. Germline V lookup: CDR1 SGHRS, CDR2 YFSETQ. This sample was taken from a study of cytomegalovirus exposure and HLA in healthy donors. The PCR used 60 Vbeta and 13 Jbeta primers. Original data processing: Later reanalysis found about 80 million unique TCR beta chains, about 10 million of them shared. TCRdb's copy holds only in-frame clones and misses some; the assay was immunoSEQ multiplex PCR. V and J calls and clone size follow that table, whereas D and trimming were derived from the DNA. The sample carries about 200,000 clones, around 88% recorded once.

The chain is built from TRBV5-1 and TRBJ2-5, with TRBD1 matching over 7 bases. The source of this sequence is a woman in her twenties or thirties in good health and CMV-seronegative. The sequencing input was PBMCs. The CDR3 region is CASSYRDSIQETQYF. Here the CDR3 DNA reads TGCGCCAGCAGCTACCGGGACAGTATACAAGAGACCCAGTACTTC.